Detailed here is one T cell receptor beta chain. Its antigen is unknown. The data derive from a study of cytomegalovirus exposure and HLA in healthy donors. Across the whole study: Genotyping of some 400 donors showed that 80% to 85% belonged to the Caucasian-associated ancestry cluster. Study observations and caveats: The dataset shows that most TCR sequences were rare, while some public TCRs occurred in many donors.

The primer mix had 60 Vbeta and 13 Jbeta primers. Assay: immunoSEQ multiplex PCR; the TCRdb copy retains only in-frame clones and omits some. The sample shows tens of thousands of clones, around 76% of them seen only once. There are 15 residues in the CDR3. Germline V CDR1 and CDR2: MNHEY, SMNVEV (reference sequence). V dropped 5 bases and J dropped 3; count of bases not matched to a gene: 10. The J gene is TRBJ2-7, the V gene TRBV27, with 7 nucleotides matching TRBD1. The receptor's source is a man aged 30-40 years in good health and CMV-seronegative. Sequenced: PBMCs. The CDR3 DNA reads TGTGCCAGCAGTCCAACAGGGGATAACTTCTACGAGCAGTACTTC. This sequence encodes CASSPTGDNFYEQYF.